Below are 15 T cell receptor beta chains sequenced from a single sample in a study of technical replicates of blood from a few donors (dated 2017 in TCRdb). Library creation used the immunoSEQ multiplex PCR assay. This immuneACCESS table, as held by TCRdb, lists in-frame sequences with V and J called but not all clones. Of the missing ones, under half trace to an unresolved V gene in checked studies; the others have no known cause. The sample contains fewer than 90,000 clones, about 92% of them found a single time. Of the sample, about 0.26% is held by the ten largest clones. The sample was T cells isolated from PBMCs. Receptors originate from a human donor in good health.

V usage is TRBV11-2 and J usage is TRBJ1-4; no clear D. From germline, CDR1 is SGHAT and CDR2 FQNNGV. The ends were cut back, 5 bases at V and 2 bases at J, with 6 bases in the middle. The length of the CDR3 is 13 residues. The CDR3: CASSASTNEKLFF. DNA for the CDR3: TGTGCCAGCAGCGCTAGCACTAATGAAAAACTGTTTTTT.

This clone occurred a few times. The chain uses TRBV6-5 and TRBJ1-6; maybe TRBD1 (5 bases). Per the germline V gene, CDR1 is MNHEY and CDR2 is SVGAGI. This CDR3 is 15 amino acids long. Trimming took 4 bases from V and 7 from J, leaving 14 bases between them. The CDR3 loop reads CASSFQGIGNSPLHF. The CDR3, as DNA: TGTGCCAGCAGTTTCCAGGGAATTGGAAATTCACCCCTCCACTTT.

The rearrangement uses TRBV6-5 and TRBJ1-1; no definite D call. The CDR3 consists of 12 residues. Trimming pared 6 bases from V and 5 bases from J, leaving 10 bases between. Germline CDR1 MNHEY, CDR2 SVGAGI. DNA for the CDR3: TGTGCCAGCAGGGAGAGCGGGACTGAAGCTTTCTTT. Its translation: CASRESGTEAFF.

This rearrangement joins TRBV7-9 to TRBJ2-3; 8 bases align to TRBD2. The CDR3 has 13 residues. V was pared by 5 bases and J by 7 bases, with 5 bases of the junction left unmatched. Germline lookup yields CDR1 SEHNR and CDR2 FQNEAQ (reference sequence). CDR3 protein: CASSLSGGYTQYF. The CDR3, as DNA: TGTGCCAGCAGCCTCAGCGGGGGCTATACGCAGTATTTT. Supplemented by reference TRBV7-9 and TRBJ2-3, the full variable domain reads DTGVSQNPRHKITKRGQNVTFRCDPISEHNRLYWYRQTLGQGPEFLTYFQNEAQLEKSRLLSDRFSAERPKGSFSTLEIQRTEQGDSAMYLCASSLSGGYTQYFGPGTRLTVL.

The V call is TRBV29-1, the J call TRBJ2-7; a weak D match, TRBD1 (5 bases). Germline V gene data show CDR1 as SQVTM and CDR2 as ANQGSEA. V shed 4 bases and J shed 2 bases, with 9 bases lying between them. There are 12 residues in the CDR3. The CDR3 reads CSVGGPPYEQYF. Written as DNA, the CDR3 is TGCAGCGTTGGGGGCCCTCCCTACGAGCAGTACTTC.

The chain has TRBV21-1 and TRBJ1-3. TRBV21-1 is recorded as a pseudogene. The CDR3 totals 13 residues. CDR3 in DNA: TGTGCCAGCAGCAAGAGCTCTGGAAACACCATATATTTT. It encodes CASSKSSGNTIYF.

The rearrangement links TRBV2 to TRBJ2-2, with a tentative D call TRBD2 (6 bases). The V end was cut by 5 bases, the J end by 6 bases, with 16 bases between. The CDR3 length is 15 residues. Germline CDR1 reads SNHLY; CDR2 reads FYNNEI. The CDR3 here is CASSSSGTLSGELFF. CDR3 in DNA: TGTGCCAGCAGTAGTAGCGGTACCCTTTCCGGGGAGCTGTTTTTT.

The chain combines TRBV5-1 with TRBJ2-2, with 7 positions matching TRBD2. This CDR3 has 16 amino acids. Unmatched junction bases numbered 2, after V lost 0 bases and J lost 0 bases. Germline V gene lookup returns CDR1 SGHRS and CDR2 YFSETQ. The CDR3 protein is CASSLDGRPNTGELFF. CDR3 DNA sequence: TGCGCCAGCAGCTTGGACGGGAGGCCGAACACCGGGGAGCTGTTTTTT.

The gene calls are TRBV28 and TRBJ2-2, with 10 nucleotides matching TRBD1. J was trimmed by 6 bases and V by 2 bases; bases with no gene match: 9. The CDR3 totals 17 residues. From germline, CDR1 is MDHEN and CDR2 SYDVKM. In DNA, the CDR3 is TGTGCCAGCAGTTTAAGGGGACAGGGGAGGAGGGCCGGGGAGCTGTTTTTT. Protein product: CASSLRGQGRRAGELFF.

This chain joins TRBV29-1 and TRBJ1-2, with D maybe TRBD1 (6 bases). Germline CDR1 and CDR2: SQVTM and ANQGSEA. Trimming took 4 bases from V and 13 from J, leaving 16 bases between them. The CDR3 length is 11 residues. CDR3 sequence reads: CSVVAGESRTF. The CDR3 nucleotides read TGCAGCGTTGTGGCAGGGGAGTCTCGCACCTTC.

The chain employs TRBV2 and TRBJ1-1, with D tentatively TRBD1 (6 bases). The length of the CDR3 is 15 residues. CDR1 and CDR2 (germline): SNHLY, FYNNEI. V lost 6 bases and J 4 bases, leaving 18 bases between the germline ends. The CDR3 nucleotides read TGTGCCAGCAGGATACAGGGTACGGAGAGCACTGAAGCTTTCTTT. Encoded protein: CASRIQGTESTEAFF.

Here the CDR3 reads CASSPTMSDTEAFF. The CDR3 region has the DNA TGTGCCAGCTCACCCACCATGTCAGACACTGAAGCTTTCTTT. V usage is TRBV18 and J usage is TRBJ1-1; the D is unclear. This CDR3 region has 14 residues. Per the germline V gene, CDR1 is KGHSH and CDR2 is LQKENI. V was cut by 3 bases and J by 3 bases, with 11 bases left in between.

Here the CDR3 DNA reads TGCGCCAGCAGTGAGAGAGTTAATGGGGGGACGAACACCGGGGAGCTGTTTTTT. Its translation: CASSERVNGGTNTGELFF. The chain couples TRBV10-1 to TRBJ2-2, with D possibly matching TRBD2 (6 bases). The germline gives CDR1 WNHNN, CDR2 SYGVQD (reference sequence). V was cut by 2 bases and J by 0 bases, with 16 bases left in between. The CDR3 loop spans 18 amino acids.

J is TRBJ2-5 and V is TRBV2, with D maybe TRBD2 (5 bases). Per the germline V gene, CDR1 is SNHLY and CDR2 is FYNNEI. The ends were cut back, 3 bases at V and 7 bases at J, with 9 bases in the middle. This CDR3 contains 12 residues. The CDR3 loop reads CASSEPGRTQYF. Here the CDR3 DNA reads TGTGCCAGCAGTGAGCCGGGGAGGACCCAGTACTTC.

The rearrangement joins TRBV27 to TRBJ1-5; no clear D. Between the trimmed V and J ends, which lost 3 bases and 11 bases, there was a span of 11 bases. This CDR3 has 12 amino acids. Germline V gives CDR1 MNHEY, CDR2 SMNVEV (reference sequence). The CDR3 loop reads CASSFLPKSQHF. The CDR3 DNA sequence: TGTGCCAGCAGTTTTCTCCCTAAGTCCCAGCATTTT.